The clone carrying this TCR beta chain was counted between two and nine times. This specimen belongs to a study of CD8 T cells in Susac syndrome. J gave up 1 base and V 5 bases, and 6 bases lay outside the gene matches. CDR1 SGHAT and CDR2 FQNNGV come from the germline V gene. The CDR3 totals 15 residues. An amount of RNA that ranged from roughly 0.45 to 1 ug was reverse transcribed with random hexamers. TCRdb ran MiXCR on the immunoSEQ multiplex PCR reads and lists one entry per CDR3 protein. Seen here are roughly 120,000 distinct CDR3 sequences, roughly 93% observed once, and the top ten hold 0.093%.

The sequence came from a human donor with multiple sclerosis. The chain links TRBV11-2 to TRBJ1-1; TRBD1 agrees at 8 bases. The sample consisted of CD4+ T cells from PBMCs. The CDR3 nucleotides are TGTGCCAGCAGCCGACAGGGGTTAACGAACACTGAAGCTTTCTTT. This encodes CASSRQGLTNTEAFF.